Shown below are 16 T cell receptor beta chains from a single sample sequenced in a study of blood T cell repertoires in COVID-19. Generated by immunoSEQ multiplex PCR, the TCRdb table keeps only in-frame clones and is missing some. The sample lists roughly 250,000 clones, around 80% seen once, with roughly 4% in the top ten. The sample comprised peripheral blood. The receptor set was obtained from a middle-aged woman with active or convalescent COVID-19.

The rearrangement joins TRBV23-1 to TRBJ2-7, with 9 bases matching TRBD1. TRBV23-1 is labeled an ORF, and its function is uncertain. The V gene end was trimmed by 4 bases and the J gene end by 2 bases; junction bases not matched to a gene: 6. The CDR3 has 15 amino acids. The CDR3 bases are TGCGCCAGCAGTCTCTCAGGGACAGGGCCCTACGAGCAGTACTTC. Translating gives CASSLSGTGPYEQYF.

J is TRBJ1-1 and V is TRBV2, with a weak D call TRBD1 (5 bases). V was shortened by 10 bases and J by 4 bases, with 19 bases between the two germline ends. There are 14 residues in the CDR3. The germline V gene has CDR1 SNHLY and CDR2 FYNNEI. CDR3 sequence reads: CATYPDQGSTEAFF. The CDR3 nucleotides are TGTGCCACCTACCCCGACCAGGGTTCCACTGAAGCTTTCTTT.

J is TRBJ1-3 and V is TRBV7-9; D may be TRBD1 (6 bases). The germline V and J ends were trimmed by 1 base and 4 bases, with 11 bases remaining between them. The CDR3 covers 15 residues. Germline V gene lookup returns CDR1 SEHNR and CDR2 FQNEAQ (reference sequence). CDR3 nucleotide sequence: TGTGCCAGCAGCTTAGGTACAGGGCGCGGAAACACCATATATTTT. Protein: CASSLGTGRGNTIYF. Based on the CDR3 plus reference TRBV7-9 and TRBJ1-3, the full variable domain is DTGVSQNPRHKITKRGQNVTFRCDPISEHNRLYWYRQTLGQGPEFLTYFQNEAQLEKSRLLSDRFSAERPKGSFSTLEIQRTEQGDSAMYLCASSLGTGRGNTIYFGEGSWLTVV.

The chain employs TRBV7-9 and TRBJ1-5; no firm D call. This CDR3 comprises 15 residues. Trimming pared 1 base from V and 3 bases from J, leaving 10 bases between. Per germline, CDR1 SEHNR and CDR2 FQNEAQ (reference sequence). Written as DNA, the CDR3 is TGTGCCAGCAGCTTAGGTCTAGGCCTCAATCAGCCCCAGCATTTT. It is translated as CASSLGLGLNQPQHF.

This CDR3 is CAWDFLGNTIYF. As DNA, the CDR3 is TGTGCCTGGGACTTTCTTGGAAACACCATATATTTT. This chain connects TRBV30 to TRBJ1-3; no definite D call. The V end lost 5 bases, the J end lost 3 bases, and 8 bases lay between the germline ends. Per the germline V gene, CDR1 is GTSNPN and CDR2 is SVGIG (reference sequence). The CDR3 is made up of 12 amino acids.

This clone was seen a few times. The genes are TRBV10-2 and TRBJ2-1; the match to TRBD1 covers 10 bases. Unmatched junction bases numbered 5, after V lost 6 bases and J lost 9 bases. This CDR3 has 13 amino acids. Germline V gene lookup returns CDR1 WSHSY and CDR2 SAAADI. DNA for the CDR3: TGCGCCAGCAGGACAGGGGGCTATGGTGAGCAGTTCTTC. It encodes CASRTGGYGEQFF.

In this sample, this clone turned up a few times. The chain uses TRBV3-1 (or the pseudogene TRBV3-2) and TRBJ2-3, with 11 bases fitting TRBD2. The germline V gene has CDR1 LGHDT and CDR2 YNNKEL (reference sequence). V shed 2 bases and J 3 bases; nucleotides not matched to a gene: 7. The CDR3 loop spans 17 amino acids. CDR3 in DNA: TGTGCCAGCAGCCAACGGCTAGCGGGGGGTGGTACAGATACGCAGTATTTT. This translates into CASSQRLAGGGTDTQYF.

The chain recombines TRBV5-4 with TRBJ2-2; D might be TRBD2 (6 bases). The CDR3 extends over 16 amino acids. Between the trimmed V and J ends, which lost 4 bases and 0 bases, there was a span of 13 bases. Germline V gives CDR1 SGHNT, CDR2 YYREEE (reference sequence). This CDR3 is CASSPLASSNTGELFF. CDR3 DNA sequence: TGTGCCAGCAGCCCTCTAGCGAGTTCGAACACCGGGGAGCTGTTTTTT.

This rearrangement joins TRBV5-6 to TRBJ2-5, with a weak D call TRBD2 (6 bases). CDR3 length: 15 residues. Per the germline V gene, CDR1 is SGHDT and CDR2 is YYEEEE. Trimming took 0 bases from V and 5 from J, leaving 14 bases between them. The CDR3 DNA reads as TGTGCCAGCAGCTTGGCAGTCGGGGGACTGGAGACCCAGTACTTC. Translating gives CASSLAVGGLETQYF.

The chain couples TRBV25-1 to TRBJ2-3; D gene uncertain. CDR1 and CDR2 (germline): MGHDK, SYGVNS. The CDR3 runs 14 residues. With 5 bases removed from V and 0 bases from J, the gap between germline ends came to 9 bases. The CDR3 nucleotides are TGTGCCAGCAGTCTACTCTCTAGCACAGATACGCAGTATTTT. It specifies CASSLLSSTDTQYF. The full variable domain, in which reference TRBV25-1 and TRBJ2-3 provide the parts outside the CDR3, is EADIYQTPRYLVIGTGKKITLECSQTMGHDKMYWYQQDPGMELHLIHYSYGVNSTEKGDLSSESTVSRIRTEHFPLTLESARPSHTSQYLCASSLLSSTDTQYFGPGTRLTVL.

The chain uses TRBV10-3 and TRBJ2-5; 10 bases are a match to TRBD2. This CDR3 is 16 amino acids long. Germline V lookup: CDR1 ENHRY, CDR2 SYGVKD. In DNA, the CDR3 is TGTGCTACGGGCCAGCGGGGGGGCGTTTTCCTTCAGACCCAGTACTTC. Amino acids: CATGQRGGVFLQTQYF.

V usage is TRBV10-2 and J usage is TRBJ2-2, with TRBD2 identical over 14 bases. The germline gives CDR1 WSHSY, CDR2 SAAADI. Germline trimming cut 4 bases from V and 5 bases from J; bases unmatched to any gene: 3. The CDR3 loop spans 16 amino acids. CDR3 loop: CASSGGLAGVTGELFF. DNA of the CDR3: TGCGCCAGCAGTGGGGGACTAGCGGGGGTTACCGGGGAGCTGTTTTTT.

The gene calls are TRBV10-2 and TRBJ1-1, with 9 nucleotides matching TRBD1. Germline V CDR1 and CDR2: WSHSY, SAAADI. The CDR3 is 13 amino acids. V was clipped by 8 bases and J by 11 bases; unmatched bases: 12. The CDR3, as DNA: TGCGCCAGCTCGGGAAACCGGGACAGGGACGCTTTCTTT. This encodes CASSGNRDRDAFF.

J is TRBJ1-2 and V is TRBV5-1; 9 bases agree with TRBD1. CDR3 length equals 14 residues. CDR1 SGHRS and CDR2 YFSETQ come from the germline V gene. After removal of 2 bases from V and 6 bases from J, the junction contained 5 bases not matched to a gene. CDR3 sequence: CASSLVGQGHGYTF. DNA for the CDR3: TGCGCCAGCAGCTTAGTGGGACAGGGCCATGGCTACACCTTC.

The J gene is TRBJ2-3, the V gene TRBV6-5, with 8 bases identical to TRBD1. In germline, CDR1 is MNHEY, CDR2 SVGAGI. The ends lost 6 bases at V and 3 bases at J; junction bases unmatched: 8. CDR3 length: 15 residues. CDR3 residues: CASRSTGVLTDTQYF. The CDR3, as DNA: TGTGCCAGCAGATCGACAGGGGTATTGACAGATACGCAGTATTTT.

This clone was detected once. The CDR3 DNA is TGTGCCAGCAGTATTTCAGGGGTCTACGAGCAGTACGTC. Translation: CASSISGVYEQYV. The V gene is TRBV28, the J gene TRBJ2-7; D is possibly TRBD1 (6 bases). V lost 5 bases, J lost 3 bases, and 11 bases lay in between. This CDR3 region has 13 residues. Germline V CDR1 and CDR2: MDHEN, SYDVKM.